The TCR beta chain described here comes from a study of T cells after yellow fever vaccination. In the study overall: Fractions low in cell number were prepared with SMART-Seq v4 Ultra Low Input. Findings and caveats of the study: The secondary response was weaker but peaked faster, day 5 versus 15. High-abundance clonotypes from the bulk population could contaminate FACS-sorted repertoires.

Trimming at V came to 2 bases and at J to 8 bases, leaving 11 bases not matched to a gene. The CDR3 consists of 15 residues. Germline values: CDR1 DFQATT, CDR2 SNEGSKA (reference sequence). Many counts were recorded for this clonotype. The antigen is undetermined. Template switching by 5'RACE produced TCR cDNA, adding a universal primer site and UMIs. TCRdb recomputed calls from the 5' RACE reads with MiXCR, one row per CDR3 protein. The table includes approximately 330,000 distinct CDR3 sequences, roughly 3.9% detected once. The sample here was PBMCs, taken 5 days after the yellow fever booster vaccination. This clonotype originated in a man aged 18 to 29 who received the YFV17D yellow fever vaccine. This rearrangement joins TRBV20-1 to TRBJ2-1; 8 nucleotides agree with TRBD2. The CDR3 is CSARIMGGRIDEQFF. The CDR3 DNA follows: TGCAGTGCTAGAATTATGGGCGGGAGGATCGATGAGCAGTTCTTC.